This is a list of T cell receptor beta chains from one sample in a study of vaccination and CD4 T cells after COVID-19. TCRdb fed the PCR reads into MiXCR, producing one record per CDR3 protein. This sample has about 2,000 distinct CDR3 sequences; 15% to 17% occur once, and the top ten carry approximately 22%. Antigen specificity for these receptors is unknown. Sequenced sample: CD4+ T cells from blood, cultured in vitro. The receptor set was obtained from a human donor in good health. Both conserved end residues are trimmed from each CDR3. The order of the fields is J gene, D gene, clone size, V gene, CDR3 protein. The D gene is left open where the match is weak. The size entry is marked missing in some rows and otherwise reads once, few, many or a size class.

j_call: TRBJ2-3
d_call: TRBD2
clone_size: medium-sized
v_call: TRBV28
cdr3_aa: ASSLSGAGGDTQY

j_call: TRBJ2-5
d_call: TRBD2
clone_size: few
v_call: TRBV28
cdr3_aa: ASSQTSLKTQY

j_call: TRBJ1-1
d_call: TRBD1
clone_size: medium-sized
v_call: TRBV5-4
cdr3_aa: ASRATGGNTEAF

j_call: TRBJ2-7
d_call: TRBD2
clone_size: .
v_call: TRBV20-1
cdr3_aa: SASLAGDEQY

j_call: TRBJ1-1
d_call: .
clone_size: .
v_call: TRBV19
cdr3_aa: ASKTWAAGRNTEAF

j_call: TRBJ2-7
d_call: TRBD2
clone_size: .
v_call: TRBV4-1
cdr3_aa: ASSQGSGGYEQY

j_call: TRBJ1-2
d_call: TRBD1
clone_size: medium-sized
v_call: TRBV7-3
cdr3_aa: ASSSDRGLGYT

j_call: TRBJ2-1
d_call: .
clone_size: .
v_call: TRBV7-8
cdr3_aa: ASSPQLESYNEQF

j_call: TRBJ1-2
d_call: .
clone_size: .
v_call: TRBV30
cdr3_aa: AWSTNYGYT

j_call: TRBJ2-5
d_call: TRBD1
clone_size: medium-sized
v_call: TRBV18
cdr3_aa: ASSPGTGARETQY

j_call: TRBJ1-1
d_call: .
clone_size: large
v_call: TRBV15
cdr3_aa: ATSRDLTLGGTEAF

j_call: TRBJ1-5
d_call: TRBD1
clone_size: large
v_call: TRBV6-1
cdr3_aa: ASRDSGQPYSNQPQH

j_call: TRBJ2-3
d_call: TRBD2
clone_size: medium-sized
v_call: TRBV24-1
cdr3_aa: ATSDASGISSDTQY

j_call: TRBJ1-6
d_call: TRBD1
clone_size: .
v_call: TRBV9
cdr3_aa: ASSGRGTNSPLH

j_call: TRBJ2-7
d_call: .
clone_size: few
v_call: TRBV4-1
cdr3_aa: ASSRRLGGGREAPYEQY

j_call: TRBJ1-1
d_call: TRBD1
clone_size: .
v_call: TRBV6-1
cdr3_aa: ASRGQGQGGTEAF

j_call: TRBJ2-3
d_call: TRBD2
clone_size: medium-sized
v_call: TRBV20-1
cdr3_aa: SARATAGTTDTQY

j_call: TRBJ2-5
d_call: .
clone_size: few
v_call: TRBV5-8
cdr3_aa: ASSLGHETRQETQY

j_call: TRBJ1-1
d_call: TRBD1
clone_size: medium-sized
v_call: TRBV6-1
cdr3_aa: ASSADRGRVNTEAF

j_call: TRBJ2-5
d_call: TRBD1
clone_size: .
v_call: TRBV28
cdr3_aa: ASSPGQGQQTQY

j_call: TRBJ2-2
d_call: .
clone_size: few
v_call: TRBV2
cdr3_aa: ASSAGGHLLTGELF

j_call: TRBJ2-7
d_call: TRBD2
clone_size: medium-sized
v_call: TRBV11-1
cdr3_aa: ASSPGLAGGPYEQY

j_call: TRBJ1-2
d_call: .
clone_size: few
v_call: TRBV7-2
cdr3_aa: ASSLVGRGMGGYT

j_call: TRBJ1-1
d_call: TRBD1
clone_size: .
v_call: TRBV5-1
cdr3_aa: ASSSPDRLNTEAF

j_call: TRBJ1-5
d_call: .
clone_size: .
v_call: TRBV18
cdr3_aa: ASSPNSGSNQPQH

j_call: TRBJ1-2
d_call: .
clone_size: medium-sized
v_call: TRBV30
cdr3_aa: AWSQEDYGYT

j_call: TRBJ1-2
d_call: .
clone_size: medium-sized
v_call: TRBV12-3/TRBV12-4
cdr3_aa: ASSLAHLGYGYT

j_call: TRBJ2-5
d_call: .
clone_size: .
v_call: TRBV29-1
cdr3_aa: SVGVSQETQY

j_call: TRBJ2-3
d_call: TRBD2
clone_size: .
v_call: TRBV19
cdr3_aa: ATSTSGGLSTQY

j_call: TRBJ1-3
d_call: .
clone_size: few
v_call: TRBV28
cdr3_aa: ASSFAAAGNTIY

j_call: TRBJ2-7
d_call: TRBD1
clone_size: .
v_call: TRBV11-3
cdr3_aa: ASSPGQDYEQY

j_call: TRBJ1-2
d_call: TRBD1
clone_size: .
v_call: TRBV9
cdr3_aa: ASSVDRGFGYT

j_call: TRBJ2-4
d_call: TRBD2
clone_size: .
v_call: TRBV12-3/TRBV12-4
cdr3_aa: ASSLSGRGKNIQY

j_call: TRBJ2-2
d_call: .
clone_size: .
v_call: TRBV19
cdr3_aa: ASTRHQNTGELF

j_call: TRBJ2-7
d_call: .
clone_size: few
v_call: TRBV16
cdr3_aa: ASSPKGQLGEQY

j_call: TRBJ2-5
d_call: .
clone_size: few
v_call: TRBV5-1
cdr3_aa: ASSRGTAGEAQY

j_call: TRBJ1-1
d_call: .
clone_size: medium-sized
v_call: TRBV11-3
cdr3_aa: ASSLRGMNTEAF

j_call: TRBJ2-1
d_call: TRBD2
clone_size: few
v_call: TRBV5-8
cdr3_aa: ASSFSSGRALNEQF

j_call: TRBJ1-3
d_call: .
clone_size: few
v_call: TRBV19
cdr3_aa: ASSDPTTGPGNTIY

j_call: TRBJ2-7
d_call: .
clone_size: medium-sized
v_call: TRBV6-1
cdr3_aa: ASSKGLAGSPYEQY

j_call: TRBJ2-1
d_call: .
clone_size: few
v_call: TRBV9
cdr3_aa: ASSVWQQEGEQF

j_call: TRBJ2-3
d_call: TRBD2
clone_size: once
v_call: TRBV12-3/TRBV12-4
cdr3_aa: ASSIAGGPKDTQY

j_call: TRBJ1-1
d_call: TRBD1
clone_size: medium-sized
v_call: TRBV6-5
cdr3_aa: ASSSGTGMNTEAF

j_call: TRBJ1-6
d_call: TRBD1
clone_size: medium-sized
v_call: TRBV18
cdr3_aa: ASSPQHLGPQGLNSPLH

j_call: TRBJ2-1
d_call: TRBD1
clone_size: few
v_call: TRBV24-1
cdr3_aa: ATSPQGASEQF

j_call: TRBJ2-3
d_call: TRBD2
clone_size: .
v_call: TRBV19
cdr3_aa: AAASGRVDTQY

j_call: TRBJ2-1
d_call: TRBD1
clone_size: .
v_call: TRBV28
cdr3_aa: ASSATSGTGYNEQF

j_call: TRBJ1-2
d_call: TRBD1
clone_size: medium-sized
v_call: TRBV28
cdr3_aa: ASMGTGSPRRRNYGYT

j_call: TRBJ2-2
d_call: .
clone_size: .
v_call: TRBV12-3/TRBV12-4
cdr3_aa: ASSPSVTGELF

j_call: TRBJ2-5
d_call: .
clone_size: medium-sized
v_call: TRBV6-1
cdr3_aa: ASSEQPRTQETQY

j_call: TRBJ1-1
d_call: .
clone_size: medium-sized
v_call: TRBV2
cdr3_aa: ANRLGMNTEAF

j_call: TRBJ2-1
d_call: TRBD2
clone_size: few
v_call: TRBV27
cdr3_aa: ASSFQAAPGLAGGPGNEQF

j_call: TRBJ1-2
d_call: .
clone_size: medium-sized
v_call: TRBV28
cdr3_aa: ASSFGDLYGYT

j_call: TRBJ1-3
d_call: .
clone_size: .
v_call: TRBV28
cdr3_aa: ASSFGTGNTIY

j_call: TRBJ2-1
d_call: .
clone_size: .
v_call: TRBV7-2
cdr3_aa: ASSLAFTGEQF

j_call: TRBJ2-5
d_call: TRBD1
clone_size: medium-sized
v_call: TRBV6-5
cdr3_aa: ASSYAGQGKETQY

j_call: TRBJ2-3
d_call: .
clone_size: few
v_call: TRBV12-3/TRBV12-4
cdr3_aa: ASTRQERDTQY

j_call: TRBJ2-5
d_call: TRBD2
clone_size: medium-sized
v_call: TRBV19
cdr3_aa: ASTPGGLAGQETQY